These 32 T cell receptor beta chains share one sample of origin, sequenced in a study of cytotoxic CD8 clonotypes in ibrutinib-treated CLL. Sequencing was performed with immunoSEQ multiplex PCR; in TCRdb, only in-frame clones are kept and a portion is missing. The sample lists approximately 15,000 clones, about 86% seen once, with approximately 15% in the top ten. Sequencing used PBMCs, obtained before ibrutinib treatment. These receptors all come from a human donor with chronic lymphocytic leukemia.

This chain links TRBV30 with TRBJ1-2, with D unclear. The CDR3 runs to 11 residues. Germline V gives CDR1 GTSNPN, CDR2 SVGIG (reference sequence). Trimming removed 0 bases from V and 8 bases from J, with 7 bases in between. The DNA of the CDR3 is TGTGCCTGGAGTGTACGTGGAGGCTACACCTTC. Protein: CAWSVRGGYTF.

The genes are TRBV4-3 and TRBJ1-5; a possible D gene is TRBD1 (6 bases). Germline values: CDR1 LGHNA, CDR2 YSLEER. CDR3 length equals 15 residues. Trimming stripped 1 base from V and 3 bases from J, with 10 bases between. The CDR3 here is CASSQGRGLNQPQHF. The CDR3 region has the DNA TGCGCCAGCAGCCAAGGTCGGGGGCTCAATCAGCCCCAGCATTTT.

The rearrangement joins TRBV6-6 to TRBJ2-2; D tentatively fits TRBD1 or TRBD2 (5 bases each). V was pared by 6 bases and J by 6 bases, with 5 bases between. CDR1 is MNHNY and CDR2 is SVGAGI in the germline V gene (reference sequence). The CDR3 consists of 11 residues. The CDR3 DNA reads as TGTGCCAGCAGGGGGGCCGGGGAGCTGTTTTTT. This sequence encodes CASRGAGELFF.

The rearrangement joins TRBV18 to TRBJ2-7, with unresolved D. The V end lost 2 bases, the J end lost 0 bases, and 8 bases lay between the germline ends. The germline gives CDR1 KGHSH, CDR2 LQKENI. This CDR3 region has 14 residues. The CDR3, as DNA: TGTGCCAGCTCACCAACGGGCAGCTCCTACGAGCAGTACTTC. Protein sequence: CASSPTGSSYEQYF.

CDR3 amino acids: CATGTSGSTGELFF. CDR3 in DNA: TGTGCCACAGGGACTAGCGGGTCCACCGGGGAGCTGTTTTTT. The V gene is TRBV9, the J gene TRBJ2-2, with 12 positions matching TRBD2. Per the germline V gene, CDR1 is SGDLS and CDR2 is YYNGEE. This CDR3 contains 14 residues. Trimming cost V 9 bases and J 4 bases; bases outside gene matches: 4.

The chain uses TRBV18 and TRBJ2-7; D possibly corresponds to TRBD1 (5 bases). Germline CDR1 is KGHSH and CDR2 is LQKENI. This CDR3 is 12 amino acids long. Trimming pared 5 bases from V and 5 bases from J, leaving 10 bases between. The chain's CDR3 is CASSVDINEQYF. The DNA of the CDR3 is TGTGCCAGCTCAGTGGACATCAACGAGCAGTACTTC.

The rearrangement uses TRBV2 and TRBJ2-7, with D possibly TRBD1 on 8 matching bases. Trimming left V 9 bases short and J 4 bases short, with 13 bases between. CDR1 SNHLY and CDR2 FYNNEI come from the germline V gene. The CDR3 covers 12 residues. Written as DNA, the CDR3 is TGTGCCAGGAAACAGGGGGGGTACGAGCAGTACTTC. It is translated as CARKQGGYEQYF.

The CDR3 DNA follows: TGTGCCAGCAGCCCCCGGGACAGGGGGACCGAGCAGTACTTC. Residues: CASSPRDRGTEQYF. The chain couples TRBV11-2 to TRBJ2-7, with 11 bases lining up with TRBD1. J lost 6 bases, V lost 5 bases, and 6 bases had no gene match. The CDR3 sequence is 14 residues long. From germline, CDR1 is SGHAT and CDR2 FQNNGV.

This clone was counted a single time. CDR3 sequence: CASSHYTRHSGELFF. The CDR3 nucleotides are TGTGCCAGCAGTCATTATACGCGACACTCCGGGGAGCTGTTTTTT. V is TRBV11-2 and J is TRBJ2-2; D gene unclear. Germline CDR1 SGHAT, CDR2 FQNNGV. The V and J ends lost 6 bases and 6 bases respectively, with 17 bases between them. This CDR3 is built from 15 residues.

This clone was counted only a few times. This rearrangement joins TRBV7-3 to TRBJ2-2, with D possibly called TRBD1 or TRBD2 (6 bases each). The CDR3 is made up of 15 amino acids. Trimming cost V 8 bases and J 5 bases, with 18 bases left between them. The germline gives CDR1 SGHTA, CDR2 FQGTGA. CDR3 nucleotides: TGTGCCAGCGGGCCCCTTGGGGGGCTGACCGGGGAGCTGTTTTTT. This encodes CASGPLGGLTGELFF.

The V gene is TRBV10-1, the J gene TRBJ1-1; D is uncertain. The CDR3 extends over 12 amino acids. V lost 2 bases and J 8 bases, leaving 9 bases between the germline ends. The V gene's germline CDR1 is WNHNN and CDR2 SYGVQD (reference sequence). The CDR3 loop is CASSEGYSEAFF. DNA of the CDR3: TGCGCCAGCAGTGAGGGGTATTCGGAAGCTTTCTTT.

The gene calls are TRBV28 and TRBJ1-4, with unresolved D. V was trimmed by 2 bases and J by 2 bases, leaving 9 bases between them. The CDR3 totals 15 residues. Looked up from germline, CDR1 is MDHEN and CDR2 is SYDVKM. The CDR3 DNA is TGTGCCAGCAGTTTAGTAGCCAAGACTAATGAAAAACTGTTTTTT. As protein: CASSLVAKTNEKLFF.

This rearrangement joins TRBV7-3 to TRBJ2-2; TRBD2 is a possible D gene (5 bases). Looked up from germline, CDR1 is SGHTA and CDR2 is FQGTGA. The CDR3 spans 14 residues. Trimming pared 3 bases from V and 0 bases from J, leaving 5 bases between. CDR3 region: CASSFSANTGELFF. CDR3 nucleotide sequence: TGTGCCAGCAGCTTTAGCGCGAACACCGGGGAGCTGTTTTTT. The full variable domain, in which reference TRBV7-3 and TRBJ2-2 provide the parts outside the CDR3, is GAGVSQTPSNKVTEKGKYVELRCDPISGHTALYWYRQSLGQGPEFLIYFQGTGAADDSGLPNDRFFAVRPEGSVSTLKIQRTERGDSAVYLCASSFSANTGELFFGEGSRLTVL.

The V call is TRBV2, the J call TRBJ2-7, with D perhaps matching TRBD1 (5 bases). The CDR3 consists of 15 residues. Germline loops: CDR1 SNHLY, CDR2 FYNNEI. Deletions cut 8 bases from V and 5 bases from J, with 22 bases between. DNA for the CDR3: TGTGCCAGCGTCCTCCGTGGGTCACAAGGGGACGAGCAGTACTTC. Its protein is CASVLRGSQGDEQYF.

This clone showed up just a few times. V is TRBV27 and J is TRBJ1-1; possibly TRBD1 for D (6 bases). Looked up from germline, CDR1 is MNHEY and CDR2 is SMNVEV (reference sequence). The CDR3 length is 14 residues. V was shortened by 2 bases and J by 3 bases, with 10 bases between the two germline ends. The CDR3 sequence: CASSLAGVDTEAFF. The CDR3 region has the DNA TGTGCCAGCAGTTTAGCAGGGGTCGACACTGAAGCTTTCTTT.

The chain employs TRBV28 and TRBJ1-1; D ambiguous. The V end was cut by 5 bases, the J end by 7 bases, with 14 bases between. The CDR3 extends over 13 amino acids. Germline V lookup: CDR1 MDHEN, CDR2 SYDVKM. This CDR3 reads CASSPLGNGEAFF. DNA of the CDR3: TGTGCCAGCAGTCCCTTAGGGAATGGTGAAGCTTTCTTT.

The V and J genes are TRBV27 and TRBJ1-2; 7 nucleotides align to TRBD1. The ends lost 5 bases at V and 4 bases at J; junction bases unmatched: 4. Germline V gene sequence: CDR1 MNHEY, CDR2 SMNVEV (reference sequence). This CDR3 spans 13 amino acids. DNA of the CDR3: TGTGCCAGCAGTAAGGGGGCGGTCTATGGCTACACCTTC. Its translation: CASSKGAVYGYTF.

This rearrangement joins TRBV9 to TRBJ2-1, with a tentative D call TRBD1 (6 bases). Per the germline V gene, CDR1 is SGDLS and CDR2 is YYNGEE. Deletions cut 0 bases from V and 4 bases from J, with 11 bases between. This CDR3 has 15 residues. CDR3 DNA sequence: TGTGCCAGCAGCGTAGGAGGACAGCCATACAATGAGCAGTTCTTC. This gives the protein CASSVGGQPYNEQFF.

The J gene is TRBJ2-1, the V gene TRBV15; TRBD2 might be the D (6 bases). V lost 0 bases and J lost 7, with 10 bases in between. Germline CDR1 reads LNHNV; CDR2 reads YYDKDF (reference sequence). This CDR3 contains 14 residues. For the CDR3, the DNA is TGTGCCACCAGCAGAGACGGGAGACATAATGAGCAGTTCTTC. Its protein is CATSRDGRHNEQFF.

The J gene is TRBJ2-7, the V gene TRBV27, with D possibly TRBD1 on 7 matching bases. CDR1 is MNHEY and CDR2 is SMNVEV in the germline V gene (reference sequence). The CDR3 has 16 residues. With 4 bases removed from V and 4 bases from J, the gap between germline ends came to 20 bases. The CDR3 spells CASSSPGMTGRYEQYF. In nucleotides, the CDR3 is TGTGCCAGCAGTTCCCCGGGGATGACAGGGAGGTACGAGCAGTACTTC.

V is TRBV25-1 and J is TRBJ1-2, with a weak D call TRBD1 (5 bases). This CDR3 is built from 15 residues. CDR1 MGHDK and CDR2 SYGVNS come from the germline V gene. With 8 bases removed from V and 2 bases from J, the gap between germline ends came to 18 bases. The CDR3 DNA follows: TGTGCCAGCGGAGGGGACCCAACATCCAACTATGGCTACACCTTC. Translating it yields CASGGDPTSNYGYTF.

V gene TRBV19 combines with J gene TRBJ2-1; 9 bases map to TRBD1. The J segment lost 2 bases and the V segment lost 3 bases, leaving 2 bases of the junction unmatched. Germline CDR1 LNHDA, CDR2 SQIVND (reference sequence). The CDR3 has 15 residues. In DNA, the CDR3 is TGTGCCAGTAGTATCACAGGGGGCACCTACAATGAGCAGTTCTTC. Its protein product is CASSITGGTYNEQFF.

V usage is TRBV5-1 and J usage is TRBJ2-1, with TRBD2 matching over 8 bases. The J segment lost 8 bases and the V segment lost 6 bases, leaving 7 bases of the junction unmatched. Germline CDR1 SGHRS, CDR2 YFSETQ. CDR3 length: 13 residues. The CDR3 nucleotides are TGCGCCAGCACCGGGACTAGGTTCGATGAGCAGTTCTTC. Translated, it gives CASTGTRFDEQFF.

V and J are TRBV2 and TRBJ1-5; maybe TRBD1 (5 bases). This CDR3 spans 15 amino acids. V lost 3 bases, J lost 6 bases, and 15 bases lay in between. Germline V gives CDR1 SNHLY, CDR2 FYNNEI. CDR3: CASSEEGTRSQPQHF. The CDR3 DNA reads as TGTGCCAGCAGTGAGGAGGGGACGCGGAGTCAGCCCCAGCATTTT.

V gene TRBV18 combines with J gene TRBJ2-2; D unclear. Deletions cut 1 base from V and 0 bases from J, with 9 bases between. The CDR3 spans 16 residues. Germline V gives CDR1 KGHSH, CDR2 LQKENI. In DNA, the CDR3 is TGTGCCAGCTCACCACTAAACGCCGCGAACACCGGGGAGCTGTTTTTT. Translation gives CASSPLNAANTGELFF.

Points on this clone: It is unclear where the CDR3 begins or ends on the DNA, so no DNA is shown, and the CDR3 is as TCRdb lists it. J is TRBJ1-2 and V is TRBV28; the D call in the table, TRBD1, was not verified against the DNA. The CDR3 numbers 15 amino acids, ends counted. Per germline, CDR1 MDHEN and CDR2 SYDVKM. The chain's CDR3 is CASSSSTGDNYGYTF.

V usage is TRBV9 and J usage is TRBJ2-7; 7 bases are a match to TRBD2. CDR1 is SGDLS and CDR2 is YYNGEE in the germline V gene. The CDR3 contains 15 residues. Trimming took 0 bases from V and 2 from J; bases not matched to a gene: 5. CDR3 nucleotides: TGTGCCAGCAGCGTAGGATCGACTAGCCCCTACGAGCAGTACTTC. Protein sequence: CASSVGSTSPYEQYF.

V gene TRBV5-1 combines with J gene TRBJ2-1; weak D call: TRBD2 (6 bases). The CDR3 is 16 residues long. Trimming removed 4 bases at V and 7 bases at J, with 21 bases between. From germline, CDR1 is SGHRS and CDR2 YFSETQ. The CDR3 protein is CASSAPVADLGNEQFF. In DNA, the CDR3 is TGCGCCAGCAGCGCCCCGGTAGCGGACCTCGGGAATGAGCAGTTCTTC.

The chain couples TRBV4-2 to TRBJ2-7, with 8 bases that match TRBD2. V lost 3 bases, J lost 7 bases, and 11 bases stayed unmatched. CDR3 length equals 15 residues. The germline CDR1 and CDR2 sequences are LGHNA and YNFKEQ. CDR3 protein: CASSHPGLGTGEQYF. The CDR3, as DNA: TGTGCCAGCAGCCATCCGGGACTAGGGACGGGGGAGCAGTACTTC.

The chain's CDR3 is CSARELIPGELFF. CDR3 DNA: TGCAGCGCCAGGGAGCTAATCCCCGGGGAGCTGTTTTTT. The V call is TRBV29-1, the J call TRBJ2-2, with D perhaps TRBD1 or TRBD2 (5 bases each). The CDR3 spans 13 residues. CDR1 SQVTM and CDR2 ANQGSEA come from the germline V gene. Trimming took 7 bases from V and 6 from J, leaving 15 bases between them.

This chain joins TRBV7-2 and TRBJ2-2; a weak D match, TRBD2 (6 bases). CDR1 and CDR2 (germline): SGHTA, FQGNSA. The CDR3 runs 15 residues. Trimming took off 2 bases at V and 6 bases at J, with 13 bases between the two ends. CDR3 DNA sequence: TGTGCCAGCAGCTTATCGCGGGGTTTCGCCGGGGAGCTGTTTTTT. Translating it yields CASSLSRGFAGELFF.

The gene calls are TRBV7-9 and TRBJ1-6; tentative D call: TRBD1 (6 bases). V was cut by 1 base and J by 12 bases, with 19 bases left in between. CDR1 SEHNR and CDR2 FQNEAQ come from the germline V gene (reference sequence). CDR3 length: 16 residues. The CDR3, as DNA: TGTGCCAGCAGCTTAGGGGGGGGCCCCTCTGGCGGACCCCTCCACTTT. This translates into CASSLGGGPSGGPLHF.